These 20 T cell receptor beta chains came from one sample sequenced in a study of CXCR3-negative and CXCR3-positive naive CD8 T cells. The antigens of these receptors remain unknown. The libraries of TRB cDNA were constructed through 5' RACE using UMI labels. With the 5' RACE reads reprocessed, TCRdb shows one record per CDR3 protein and no DNA. The sample spans about 90,000 distinct CDR3 sequences; the ten largest clones claim less than 0.85%. General study results and limits: In CXCR3-positive naive cells, the TRB CDR3s were more hydrophobic than in CXCR3-negative naive cells.

The sample consisted of naive CXCR3+ CD8+ T cells from blood. Noted subset: CD45RO-CCR7+CD27+CD95- naive CD8+ T cells expressing CXCR3 (TNR3+). The origin of the receptors is a human donor in good health. Some clones in this sample may be carry-over from other donors' samples.

The CDR3 here is CASSSSSYNEQFF. This rearrangement joins TRBV11-2 to TRBJ2-1. In germline, CDR1 is SGHAT, CDR2 FQNNGV. The CDR3 has 13 amino acids.

The chain carries TRBV15 and TRBJ2-7; TCRdb reports TRBD1, a call that lacks DNA to check it against. Germline V gene data show CDR1 as LNHNV and CDR2 as YYDKDF (reference sequence). The CDR3 consists of 12 residues. The chain's CDR3 is CATSIPPYEQYF. Variable domain in full (rest from reference TRBV15 and TRBJ2-7): DAMVIQNPRYQVTQFGKPVTLSCSQTLNHNVMYWYQQKSSQAPKLLFHYYDKDFNNEADTPDNFQSRRPNTSFCFLDIRSPGLGDTAMYLCATSIPPYEQYFGPGTRLTVT.

The chain recombines TRBV28 with TRBJ1-2. Germline CDR1 reads MDHEN; CDR2 reads SYDVKM. The CDR3 contains 13 residues. The CDR3 protein is CASSLVVAYGYTF.

V is TRBV6-5 and J is TRBJ1-6; the D call from TCRdb, TRBD1, cannot be confirmed without DNA. In germline, CDR1 is MNHEY, CDR2 SVGAGI. The CDR3 has 16 residues. The CDR3 loop reads CASSYSIGGVYSPLHF.

The chain employs TRBV7-9 and TRBJ2-1. The CDR3 runs to 15 residues. The germline V gene encodes CDR1 SEHNR and CDR2 FQNEAQ (reference sequence). CDR3 sequence reads: CASNRDRISYNEQFF. The full variable domain, in which reference TRBV7-9 and TRBJ2-1 provide the parts outside the CDR3, is DTGVSQNPRHKITKRGQNVTFRCDPISEHNRLYWYRQTLGQGPEFLTYFQNEAQLEKSRLLSDRFSAERPKGSFSTLEIQRTEQGDSAMYLCASNRDRISYNEQFFGPGTRLTVL.

The chain combines TRBV29-1 with TRBJ2-6. This CDR3 is 12 amino acids long. Germline V gene sequence: CDR1 SQVTM, CDR2 ANQGSEA. CDR3 sequence reads: CSVDPGDNVLTF.

V usage is TRBV29-1 and J usage is TRBJ1-1. Germline CDR1 reads SQVTM; CDR2 reads ANQGSEA. The CDR3 is made up of 13 amino acids. CDR3 protein: CSVELRDGTEAFF.

This chain uses TRBV5-6 with TRBJ1-2; TCRdb indicates TRBD1, and absent DNA this call remains unverified. The length of the CDR3 is 13 residues. The germline CDR1 and CDR2 sequences are SGHDT and YYEEEE. The CDR3 loop reads CASSFRGDYGYTF.

J is TRBJ1-5 and V is TRBV28. This CDR3 is built from 12 residues. CDR1 is MDHEN and CDR2 is SYDVKM in the germline V gene. The CDR3 sequence is CASSWSNQPQHF.

This sequence joins TRBV28 and TRBJ1-2. The V gene's germline CDR1 is MDHEN and CDR2 SYDVKM. The CDR3 runs to 14 residues. The CDR3 sequence is CASSLEGRGNGYTF.

The chain employs TRBV5-1 and TRBJ2-7; the TRBD1 assignment by TCRdb is unverifiable without DNA. CDR3 size: 15 residues. Germline V CDR1 and CDR2: SGHRS, YFSETQ. CDR3 residues: CASSLQGQDTYEQYF.

The chain employs TRBV20-1 and TRBJ2-7; TCRdb reports TRBD2, a call that lacks DNA to check it against. The germline V gene encodes CDR1 DFQATT and CDR2 SNEGSKA (reference sequence). The CDR3 contains 19 residues. The CDR3 here is CSARVPVDLTSGTSYEQYF.

J is TRBJ2-1 and V is TRBV4-1; TCRdb selects TRBD1, and the lack of DNA leaves this call unchecked. This CDR3 is 16 amino acids long. CDR1 MGHRA and CDR2 YSYEKL come from the germline V gene. The CDR3 reads CASSQVDGLGGNEQFF.

This chain joins TRBV4-2 and TRBJ2-2. CDR3 size: 14 residues. Per the germline V gene, CDR1 is LGHNA and CDR2 is YNFKEQ. This CDR3 is CASSQELSPGELFF.

The J gene is TRBJ2-3, the V gene TRBV7-9; checking the TCRdb D call of TRBD2 is not possible without DNA. Per germline, CDR1 SEHNR and CDR2 FQNEAQ (reference sequence). The CDR3 sequence is 16 residues long. CDR3 residues: CASSGLLAPSTDTQYF. The whole variable domain, filled in from reference TRBV7-9 and TRBJ2-3, reads DTGVSQNPRHKITKRGQNVTFRCDPISEHNRLYWYRQTLGQGPEFLTYFQNEAQLEKSRLLSDRFSAERPKGSFSTLEIQRTEQGDSAMYLCASSGLLAPSTDTQYFGPGTRLTVL.

This rearrangement joins TRBV28 to TRBJ2-5. The germline V gene has CDR1 MDHEN and CDR2 SYDVKM. The CDR3 loop spans 13 amino acids. The CDR3 spells CASSSPNQETQYF.

J is TRBJ2-7 and V is TRBV19; TCRdb proposes TRBD1, but this gene call is untestable without DNA. The germline V gene encodes CDR1 LNHDA and CDR2 SQIVND (reference sequence). The CDR3 spans 15 residues. This chain's CDR3 is CASSLTGTGSYEQYF.

The CDR3 protein is CASSGGQTYEQYF. This sequence joins TRBV12-3 or TRBV12-4 and TRBJ2-7; TCRdb reports TRBD2, a call that lacks DNA to check it against. The CDR3 consists of 13 residues.

This chain links TRBV5-1 with TRBJ1-3; TCRdb gives TRBD1 as the D gene, but with no DNA this cannot be confirmed. The CDR3 loop spans 14 amino acids. From germline, CDR1 is SGHRS and CDR2 YFSETQ. This CDR3 reads CASSPDSPGNTIYF.

The V gene is TRBV28, the J gene TRBJ2-1. Looked up from germline, CDR1 is MDHEN and CDR2 is SYDVKM. This CDR3 region has 15 residues. CDR3 sequence: CASSQDPTYYNEQFF.